This T cell receptor beta chain was documented in a study of shared clonotypes between healthy human individuals. Study at large: A few men and a couple of women, aged 18 to 49, were donors.

The germline gives CDR1 LNHDA, CDR2 SQIVND (reference sequence). The CDR3 runs to 13 residues. V was pared by 4 bases and J by 5 bases, with 3 bases of the junction left unmatched. The naive CD8 fraction comprised CD45RO-negative cells positively selected for CCR7 and excluded terminally differentiated effector memory CD45RA+ cells. Genomic DNA belonging to each subset was distributed in equal measure over several immunoSEQ plates. Repertoires were generated with immunoSEQ multiplex PCR, while TCRdb's copy carries only in-frame clones and drops some. The sample includes more than 2 million clones, around 95% seen only once; the top ten take approximately 1.6%. Of note for this clone: The same CDR3 is also encoded by other DNA sequences in this sample.

The chain has TRBV19 and TRBJ2-7, with TRBD1 matching 9 bases. The sequenced sample was naive CD8+ T cells from PBMCs. This receptor was taken from a man younger than 35 in good health. Some clones in this sample may be carry-over from other donors' samples. CDR3 nucleotide sequence: TGTGCCAGTAGTACCACAGGGGGCAACGAGCAGTACTTC. Encoded protein: CASSTTGGNEQYF.